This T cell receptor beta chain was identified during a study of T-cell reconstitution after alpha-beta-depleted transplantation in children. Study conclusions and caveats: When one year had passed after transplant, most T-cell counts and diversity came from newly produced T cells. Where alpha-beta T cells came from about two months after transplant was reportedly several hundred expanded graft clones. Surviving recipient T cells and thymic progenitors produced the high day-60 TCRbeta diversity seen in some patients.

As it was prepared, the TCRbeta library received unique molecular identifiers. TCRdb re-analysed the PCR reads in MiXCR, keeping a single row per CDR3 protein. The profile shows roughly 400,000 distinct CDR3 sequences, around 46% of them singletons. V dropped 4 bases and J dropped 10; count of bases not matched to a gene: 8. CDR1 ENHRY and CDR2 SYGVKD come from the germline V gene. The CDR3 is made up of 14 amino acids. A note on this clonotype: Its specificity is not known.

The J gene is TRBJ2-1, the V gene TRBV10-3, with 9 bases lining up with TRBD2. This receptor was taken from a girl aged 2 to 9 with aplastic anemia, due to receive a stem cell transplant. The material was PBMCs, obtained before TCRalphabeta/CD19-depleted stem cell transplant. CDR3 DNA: TGTGCCATCAGTGCTAGCGGGGCCTCGGGGGAGCAGTTCTTC. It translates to CAISASGASGEQFF.